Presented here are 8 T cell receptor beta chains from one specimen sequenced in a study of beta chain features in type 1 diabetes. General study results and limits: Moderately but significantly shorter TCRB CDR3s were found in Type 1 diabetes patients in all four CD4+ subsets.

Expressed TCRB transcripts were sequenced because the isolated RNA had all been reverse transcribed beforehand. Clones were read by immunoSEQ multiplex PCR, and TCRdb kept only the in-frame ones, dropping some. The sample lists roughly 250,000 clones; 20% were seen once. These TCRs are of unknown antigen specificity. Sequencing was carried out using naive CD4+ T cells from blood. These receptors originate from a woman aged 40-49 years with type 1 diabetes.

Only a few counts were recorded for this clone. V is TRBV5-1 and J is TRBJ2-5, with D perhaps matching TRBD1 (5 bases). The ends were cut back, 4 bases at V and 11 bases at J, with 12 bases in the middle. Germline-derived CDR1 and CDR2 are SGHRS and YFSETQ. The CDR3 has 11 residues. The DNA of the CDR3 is TGCGCCAGCAGCCTCGAGACAGCTCAGTACTTC. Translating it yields CASSLETAQYF.

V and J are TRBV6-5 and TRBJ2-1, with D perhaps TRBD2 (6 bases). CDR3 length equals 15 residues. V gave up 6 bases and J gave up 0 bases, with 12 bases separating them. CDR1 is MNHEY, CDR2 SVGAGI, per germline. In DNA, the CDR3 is TGTGCCAGCAGCATAGCGGATCCCTCCTACAATGAGCAGTTCTTC. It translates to CASSIADPSYNEQFF.

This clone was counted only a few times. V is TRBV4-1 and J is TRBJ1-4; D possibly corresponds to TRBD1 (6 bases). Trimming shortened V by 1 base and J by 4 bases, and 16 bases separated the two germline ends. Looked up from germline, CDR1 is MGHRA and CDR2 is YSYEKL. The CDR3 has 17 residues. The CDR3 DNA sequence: TGCGCCAGCAGCCAAGCAGGGCGAGGGACACGTAATGAAAAACTGTTTTTT. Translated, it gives CASSQAGRGTRNEKLFF.

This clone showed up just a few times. CDR3 sequence reads: CASRRDSMTGANVLTF. In DNA, the CDR3 is TGTGCCAGCAGACGGGACAGTATGACTGGGGCCAACGTCCTGACTTTC. This chain links TRBV27 with TRBJ2-6; 7 bases agree with TRBD1. The CDR3 runs to 16 residues. J gave up 2 bases and V 6 bases, and 7 bases lay outside the gene matches. Germline CDR1 reads MNHEY; CDR2 reads SMNVEV (reference sequence).

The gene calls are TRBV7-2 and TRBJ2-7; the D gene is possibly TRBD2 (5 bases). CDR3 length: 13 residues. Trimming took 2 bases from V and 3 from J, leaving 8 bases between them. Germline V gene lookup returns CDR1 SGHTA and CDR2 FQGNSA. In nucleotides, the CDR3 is TGTGCCAGCAGCTTACCCGGACTCTACGAGCAGTACTTC. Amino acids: CASSLPGLYEQYF.

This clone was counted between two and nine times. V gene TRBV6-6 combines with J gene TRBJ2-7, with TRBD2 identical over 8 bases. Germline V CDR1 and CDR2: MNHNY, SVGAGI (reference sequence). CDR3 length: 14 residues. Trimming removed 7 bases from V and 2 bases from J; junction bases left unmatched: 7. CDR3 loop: CASITGRGAYEQYF. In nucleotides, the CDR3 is TGTGCCAGCATCACGGGGCGGGGGGCCTACGAGCAGTACTTC.

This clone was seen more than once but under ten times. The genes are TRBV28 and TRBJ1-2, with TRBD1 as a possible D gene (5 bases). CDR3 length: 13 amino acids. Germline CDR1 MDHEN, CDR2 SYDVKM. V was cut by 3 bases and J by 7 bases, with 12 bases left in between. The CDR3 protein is CASSFPGQTGYTF. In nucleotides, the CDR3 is TGTGCCAGCAGTTTCCCAGGGCAAACTGGCTACACCTTC.

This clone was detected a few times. The CDR3 DNA reads as TGTGCCAGCAGCGTAGGAGCCGGGACAGGGTCCCACGAGCAGTACTTC. This translates into CASSVGAGTGSHEQYF. This chain connects TRBV9 to TRBJ2-7, with 9 bases fitting TRBD1. CDR1 and CDR2 (germline): SGDLS, YYNGEE. This CDR3 is 16 amino acids long. The V and J ends lost 0 bases and 5 bases, in that order; junction bases with no gene match: 9.